This T cell receptor (beta chain) was retrieved from a study of blood T cell repertoires in COVID-19. Repertoires were generated with immunoSEQ multiplex PCR, while TCRdb's copy carries only in-frame clones and drops some. In the table there are 250,000 to 400,000 clones, about 91% of which are singletons. Trimming took off 0 bases at V and 5 bases at J, with 13 bases between the two ends. Germline V lookup: CDR1 SNHLY, CDR2 FYNNEI. CDR3 size: 15 residues. Input material: peripheral blood. J is TRBJ2-5 and V is TRBV2; a possible D gene is TRBD2 (7 bases). This TCR came from a woman in her thirties with COVID-19, enrolled during active disease. The CDR3 loop is CASSEAGGPSETQYF. The DNA of the CDR3 is TGTGCCAGCAGTGAAGCGGGGGGGCCGTCCGAGACCCAGTACTTC.